The 26 T cell receptor beta chains in this list originate from one sample, sequenced in a study of shared clonotypes between healthy human individuals. The protocol was immunoSEQ multiplex PCR, while the TCRdb copy is restricted to in-frame clones and leaves out a portion. Among hundreds of thousands of clones listed, less than 98% were seen once. Sequences were obtained from naive CD4+ T cells sorted from blood. Indicated subset: CD45RA+ positively selected. The receptors stem from a woman aged 25 to 39 in good health.

The J gene is TRBJ2-1, the V gene TRBV7-6; 10 bases map to TRBD1. V was clipped by 5 bases and J by 15 bases; unmatched bases: 22. The CDR3 loop spans 17 amino acids. CDR1 is SGHVS, CDR2 FNYEAQ, per germline. The chain's CDR3 is CASSQRPGQGNTLLLFF. The CDR3 region has the DNA TGTGCCAGCAGCCAGAGACCGGGACAGGGGAACACCTTACTACTGTTCTTC. The variable domain in full, with the rest retrieved from reference TRBV7-6 and TRBJ2-1, is GAGVSQSPRYKVTKRGQDVALRCDPISGHVSLYWYRQALGQGPEFLTYFNYEAQQDKSGLPNDRFSAERPEGSISTLTIQRTEQRDSAMYRCASSQRPGQGNTLLLFFGPGTRLTVL.

V gene TRBV7-9 combines with J gene TRBJ2-7; 7 bases are a match to TRBD1. Germline CDR1 and CDR2: SEHNR and FQNEAQ (reference sequence). Losses at the gene ends were 1 base for V and 2 bases for J; bases not matched to a gene: 14. The CDR3 is made up of 18 amino acids. CDR3 DNA sequence: TGTGCCAGCAGCTTAGGAATCTCCGACAGGGTAAGCCCCTACGAGCAGTACTTC. It yields the protein CASSLGISDRVSPYEQYF.

This chain uses TRBV9 with TRBJ2-7; TRBD1 is a possible D gene (5 bases). V lost 3 bases, J lost 6 bases, and 25 bases lay in between. Germline V CDR1 and CDR2: SGDLS, YYNGEE. The CDR3 covers 17 residues. The CDR3 nucleotides are TGTGCCAGCAGCGAAGGTGGGAATGGGCAGAGCCAGGGCGAGCAGTACTTC. It translates to CASSEGGNGQSQGEQYF.

J is TRBJ1-2 and V is TRBV28, with D possibly being TRBD1 (5 bases). Per germline, CDR1 MDHEN and CDR2 SYDVKM. V was shortened by 6 bases and J by 6 bases, with 17 bases between the two germline ends. CDR3 length: 14 amino acids. Here the CDR3 reads CASRPTGVANGYTF. The CDR3 coding sequence is TGTGCCAGCAGACCAACGGGGGTCGCGAATGGCTACACCTTC.

CDR3 loop: CASSLIDRGSIQYF. As DNA, the CDR3 is TGTGCCAGCAGCCTAATTGACAGGGGGAGCATTCAGTACTTC. The chain joins TRBV5-8 to TRBJ2-4; 9 nucleotides align to TRBD1. J gave up 9 bases and V 4 bases, and 8 bases lay outside the gene matches. Per the germline V gene, CDR1 is SGHTS and CDR2 is YDEGEE. This CDR3 has 14 amino acids.

This clone has only one observation. The CDR3 coding sequence is TGTGCCAGCAGCTTAGCCCCGCGAGGGAGGAACACCGGGGAGCTGTTTTTT. This gives the protein CASSLAPRGRNTGELFF. The V and J genes are TRBV11-2 and TRBJ2-2; possible D gene TRBD2, 5 bases. CDR3 length equals 17 residues. CDR1 is SGHAT and CDR2 is FQNNGV in the germline V gene. V was cut by 1 base and J by 1 base, with 13 bases left in between. Full variable domain (outside the CDR3, taken from reference TRBV11-2 and TRBJ2-2): EAGVAQSPRYKIIEKRQSVAFWCNPISGHATLYWYQQILGQGPKLLIQFQNNGVVDDSQLPKDRFSAERLKGVDSTLKIQPAKLEDSAVYLCASSLAPRGRNTGELFFGEGSRLTVL.

This chain joins TRBV29-1 and TRBJ2-3; the match to TRBD1 covers 9 bases. The germline V gene has CDR1 SQVTM and CDR2 ANQGSEA. This CDR3 contains 15 residues. The V segment lost 5 bases and the J segment 3 bases; nucleotides outside the gene matches: 9. The CDR3, as DNA: TGCAGCGTTTGGGACAGGGTTTGGGAAACAGATACGCAGTATTTT. Protein: CSVWDRVWETDTQYF.

The rearrangement links TRBV6-5 to TRBJ1-6; D is unresolved. The germline V gene has CDR1 MNHEY and CDR2 SVGAGI. Deletions cut 10 bases from V and 4 bases from J, with 14 bases between. The CDR3 is made up of 14 amino acids. The CDR3 nucleotides read TGTGCCACCCGCCTAGGAATGTATAATTCACCCCTCCACTTT. It translates to CATRLGMYNSPLHF.

The V gene is TRBV4-1, the J gene TRBJ1-6; D might be TRBD1 (5 bases). The length of the CDR3 is 18 residues. Germline loops: CDR1 MGHRA, CDR2 YSYEKL. V shed 4 bases and J shed 8 bases, with 24 bases lying between them. The DNA of the CDR3 is TGCGCCAGCAGCCGGACATCCGGACCCTTCGGTGTTTATTCACCCCTCCACTTT. Its translation: CASSRTSGPFGVYSPLHF.

The genes are TRBV19 and TRBJ2-2; 7 positions agree with TRBD1. There are 13 residues in the CDR3. The J segment lost 3 bases and the V segment lost 10 bases, leaving 5 bases of the junction unmatched. Per germline, CDR1 LNHDA and CDR2 SQIVND (reference sequence). The CDR3 loop is CAILDRYTGELFF. The CDR3 coding sequence is TGTGCCATACTGGACAGGTACACCGGGGAGCTGTTTTTT.

The rearrangement links TRBV10-3 to TRBJ2-1; possible D gene TRBD2, 5 bases. From germline, CDR1 is ENHRY and CDR2 SYGVKD. This CDR3 has 16 amino acids. V was shortened by 2 bases and J by 0 bases, with 11 bases between the two germline ends. The CDR3 DNA is TGTGCCATCAGTGAGACGCGGGCGAGCTCCTACAATGAGCAGTTCTTC. It translates to CAISETRASSYNEQFF.

The rearrangement uses TRBV4-2 and TRBJ2-5, with D possibly being TRBD2 (5 bases). The CDR3 has 15 residues. Trimming stripped 0 bases from V and 5 bases from J, with 13 bases between. Germline CDR1 is LGHNA and CDR2 is YNFKEQ. This CDR3 reads CASSQDGQSGETQYF. The CDR3 DNA reads as TGTGCCAGCAGCCAAGATGGGCAGTCGGGGGAGACCCAGTACTTC.

This chain joins TRBV7-8 and TRBJ2-7, with no clear D. This CDR3 spans 13 amino acids. With 0 bases removed from V and 4 bases from J, the gap between germline ends came to 7 bases. Germline V gives CDR1 SGHVS, CDR2 FQNEAQ. Here the CDR3 reads CASSLALGYEQYF. The CDR3 bases are TGTGCCAGCAGCTTAGCGCTAGGGTACGAGCAGTACTTC.

DNA for the CDR3: TGTGCCAGCAGTGCCACAGGAAAAGCCACTTATGGCTACACCTTC. Translating it yields CASSATGKATYGYTF. This chain links TRBV25-1 with TRBJ1-2; weak D call: TRBD1 (5 bases). V was shortened by 4 bases and J by 5 bases, with 17 bases between the two germline ends. This CDR3 is built from 15 residues. CDR1 and CDR2 (germline): MGHDK, SYGVNS.

This chain connects TRBV15 to TRBJ2-2; 9 bases align to TRBD1. Germline CDR1 is LNHNV and CDR2 is YYDKDF (reference sequence). CDR3 size: 19 residues. V lost 1 base to trimming and J lost 5 bases; unmatched junction nucleotides: 14. The CDR3 sequence is CATSRGIGVQGAETGELFF. Here the CDR3 DNA reads TGTGCCACCAGCAGAGGAATAGGGGTACAGGGGGCAGAGACCGGGGAGCTGTTTTTT.

The chain uses TRBV4-1 and TRBJ2-4; tentatively, D is TRBD2 (6 bases). The CDR3 has 17 amino acids. Germline V gives CDR1 MGHRA, CDR2 YSYEKL. V was shortened by 1 base and J by 3 bases, with 16 bases between the two germline ends. Here the CDR3 reads CASSQGGGLRGKNIQYF. The CDR3 DNA reads TGCGCCAGCAGCCAAGGAGGAGGGCTAAGGGGCAAAAACATTCAGTACTTC.

This clone appeared a single time. This chain links TRBV9 with TRBJ2-2; no firm D call. This CDR3 is built from 13 residues. Between the trimmed V and J ends, which lost 6 bases and 3 bases, there was a span of 9 bases. The V gene's germline CDR1 is SGDLS and CDR2 YYNGEE. This chain's CDR3 is CASTRVDTGELFF. The CDR3 DNA sequence: TGTGCCAGCACAAGAGTTGACACCGGGGAGCTGTTTTTT.

The chain joins TRBV18 to TRBJ2-1; 7 bases map to TRBD2. The CDR3 totals 15 residues. CDR1 and CDR2 (germline): KGHSH, LQKENI. V gave up 6 bases and J gave up 7 bases; unmatched junction bases: 12. The CDR3 DNA is TGTGCCAGCTCCCCAAGCGGACTAGTGGATAATGAGCAGTTCTTC. It specifies CASSPSGLVDNEQFF.

The rearrangement joins TRBV6-6 to TRBJ2-7; D remains unclear. The V and J ends lost 2 bases and 5 bases respectively, with 16 bases between them. The germline V gene encodes CDR1 MNHNY and CDR2 SVGAGI (reference sequence). The CDR3 spans 15 residues. CDR3: CASSYRRALRNEQYF. As DNA, the CDR3 is TGTGCCAGCAGTTACCGTCGGGCCCTTAGGAACGAGCAGTACTTC.

V is TRBV9 and J is TRBJ2-7, with TRBD2 matching over 10 bases. The germline gives CDR1 SGDLS, CDR2 YYNGEE. The CDR3 spans 15 residues. The V and J ends lost 4 bases and 2 bases, in that order; junction bases with no gene match: 6. For the CDR3, the DNA is TGTGCCAGCAGCCCAAGACTAGCGGGCCCCTACGAGCAGTACTTC. It translates to CASSPRLAGPYEQYF.

The chain joins TRBV28 to TRBJ1-1, with D uncertain. Germline values: CDR1 MDHEN, CDR2 SYDVKM. The length of the CDR3 is 14 residues. The germline V and J ends were trimmed by 5 bases and 1 base, with 11 bases remaining between them. As DNA, the CDR3 is TGTGCCAGCAGTGTGCTTCTACCGAACACTGAAGCTTTCTTT. This translates into CASSVLLPNTEAFF.

CDR3 in DNA: TGTGCCAGCAGCAAAGACCTAGCGGGAGGTTACGAGCAGTACTTC. Translating gives CASSKDLAGGYEQYF. The chain recombines TRBV11-2 with TRBJ2-7; TRBD2 matches at 11 bases. Germline V lookup: CDR1 SGHAT, CDR2 FQNNGV. The CDR3 runs 15 residues. Trimming at V came to 5 bases and at J to 4 bases, leaving 7 bases not matched to a gene.

The genes are TRBV7-9 and TRBJ2-3; no reliable D call. Germline V CDR1 and CDR2: SEHNR, FQNEAQ (reference sequence). Trimming removed 5 bases at V and 0 bases at J, with 9 bases between. The CDR3 runs 14 residues. The CDR3 loop reads CASSATMSTDTQYF. CDR3 nucleotide sequence: TGTGCCAGCAGCGCGACCATGAGCACAGATACGCAGTATTTT.

V usage is TRBV12-5 and J usage is TRBJ2-1; 13 nucleotides align to TRBD2. The J segment lost 6 bases and the V segment lost 5 bases, leaving 4 bases of the junction unmatched. Germline V CDR1 and CDR2: LGHNT, FRNRAP. The CDR3 has 15 amino acids. In nucleotides, the CDR3 is TGTGCTAGTGGTACCCGGACTAGCGGGAGCAATGAGCAGTTCTTC. It encodes CASGTRTSGSNEQFF.

The V call is TRBV5-1, the J call TRBJ2-6; D might be TRBD2 (5 bases). The V end was cut by 4 bases, the J end by 4 bases, with 18 bases between. Germline lookup yields CDR1 SGHRS and CDR2 YFSETQ. The CDR3 extends over 17 amino acids. CDR3 sequence reads: CASSRGTDPSGANVLTF. CDR3 nucleotides: TGCGCCAGCAGCCGGGGTACGGATCCTTCCGGGGCCAACGTCCTGACTTTC. The full variable domain, in which reference TRBV5-1 and TRBJ2-6 provide the parts outside the CDR3, is KAGVTQTPRYLIKTRGQQVTLSCSPISGHRSVSWYQQTPGQGLQFLFEYFSETQRNKGNFPGRFSGRQFSNSRSEMNVSTLELGDSALYLCASSRGTDPSGANVLTFGAGSRLTVL.

This chain links TRBV28 with TRBJ2-7, with D possibly being TRBD2 (6 bases). CDR1 MDHEN and CDR2 SYDVKM come from the germline V gene. The CDR3 length is 13 residues. Trimming left V 8 bases short and J 1 base short, with 12 bases between. The CDR3 here is CASFAGSSYEQYF. Here the CDR3 DNA reads TGTGCCAGCTTTGCGGGATCGTCCTACGAGCAGTACTTC.